This T cell receptor (beta chain) was identified in a study of blood T cell repertoires in COVID-19. Across the study: Cohort 3 recovery required two negative PCRs, clearance, or symptom resolution. T cells, B-cell-depleted T cells, or PBMCs supplied cDNA or gDNA.

TCRdb's copy holds only in-frame clones and misses some; the assay was immunoSEQ multiplex PCR. The sample includes about 230,000 clones, 80% to 90% seen only once; the top ten take 3% to 3.5%. Self-reported history from a screening survey and questionnaire set each donor's cohort. The junction had 14 bases not matched to a gene; V was cut back by 5 bases and J by 7 bases. The CDR3 spans 17 residues. The germline V gene has CDR1 SEHNR and CDR2 FQNEAQ (reference sequence). This clonotype was sampled from a woman between 45 and 60 years old in a cohort exposed to, infected with or recovered from COVID-19 (not recorded which). The chain has TRBV7-9 and TRBJ1-6; 7 positions match TRBD1. The sequenced sample consisted of PBMCs or T cells enriched from blood (not recorded which). The DNA for the CDR3 is TGTGCCAGCAGCCTACCGGGACAGAAGAGTTCCAATTCACCCCTCCACTTT. This gives the protein CASSLPGQKSSNSPLHF.